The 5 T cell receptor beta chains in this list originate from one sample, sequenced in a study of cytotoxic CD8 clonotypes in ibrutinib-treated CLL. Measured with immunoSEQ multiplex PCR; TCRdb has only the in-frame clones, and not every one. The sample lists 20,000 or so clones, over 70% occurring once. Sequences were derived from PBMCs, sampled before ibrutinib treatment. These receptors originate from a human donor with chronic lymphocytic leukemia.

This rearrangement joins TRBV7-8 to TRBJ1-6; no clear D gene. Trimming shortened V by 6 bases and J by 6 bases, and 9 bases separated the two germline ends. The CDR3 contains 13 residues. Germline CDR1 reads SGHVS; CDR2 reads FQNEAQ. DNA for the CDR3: TGTGCCAGCAGTGGGGAAGGTAATTCACCCCTCCACTTT. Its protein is CASSGEGNSPLHF.

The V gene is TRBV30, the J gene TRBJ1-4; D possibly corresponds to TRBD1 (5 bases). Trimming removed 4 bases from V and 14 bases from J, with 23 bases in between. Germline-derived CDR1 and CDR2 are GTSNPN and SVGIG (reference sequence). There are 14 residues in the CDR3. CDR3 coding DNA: TGTGCCTGGAAGGCGACAGCGGGTCCCAAAAGGCTGTTTTTT. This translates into CAWKATAGPKRLFF.

CDR3 sequence reads: CAITAQGAVTEAFF. DNA of the CDR3: TGTGCCATCACCGCACAGGGGGCGGTCACTGAAGCTTTCTTT. The gene calls are TRBV10-3 and TRBJ1-1, with 9 bases fitting TRBD1. Trimming at V came to 7 bases and at J to 4 bases, leaving 7 bases not matched to a gene. This CDR3 has 14 residues. CDR1 is ENHRY, CDR2 SYGVKD, per germline.

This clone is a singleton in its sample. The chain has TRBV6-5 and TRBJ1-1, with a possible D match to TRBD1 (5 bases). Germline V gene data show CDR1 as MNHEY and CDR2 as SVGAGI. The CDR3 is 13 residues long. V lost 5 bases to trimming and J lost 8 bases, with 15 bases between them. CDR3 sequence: CASSVERGLEAFF. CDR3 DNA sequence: TGTGCCAGCAGTGTTGAGCGGGGCCTAGAAGCTTTCTTT.

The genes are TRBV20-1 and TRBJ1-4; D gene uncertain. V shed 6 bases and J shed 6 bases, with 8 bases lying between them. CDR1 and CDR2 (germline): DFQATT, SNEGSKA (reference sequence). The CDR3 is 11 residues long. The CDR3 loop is CSAPGDEKLFF. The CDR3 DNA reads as TGCAGTGCCCCGGGTGATGAAAAACTGTTTTTT.